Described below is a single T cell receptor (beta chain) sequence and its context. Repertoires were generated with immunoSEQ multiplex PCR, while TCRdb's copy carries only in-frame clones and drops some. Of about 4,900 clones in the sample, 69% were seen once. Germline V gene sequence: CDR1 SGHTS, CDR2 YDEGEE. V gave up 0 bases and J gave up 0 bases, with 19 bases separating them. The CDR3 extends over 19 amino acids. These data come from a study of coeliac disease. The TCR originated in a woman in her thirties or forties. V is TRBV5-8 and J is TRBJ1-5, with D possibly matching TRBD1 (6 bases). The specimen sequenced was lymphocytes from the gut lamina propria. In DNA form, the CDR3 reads TGTGCCAGCAGCTTGGCCGTTTTTGGGGGACACACTAGCAATCAGCCCCAGCATTTT. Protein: CASSLAVFGGHTSNQPQHF.